This T cell receptor (beta chain) was found in a study of cytomegalovirus exposure and HLA in healthy donors. Study-wide results and limits: DRB1 had the most TCR associations and HLA-C the fewest, a later analysis found, with rates varying by HLA locus. The sole available immune exposure information was CMV serostatus.

The study ran its PCR with 60 Vbeta and 13 Jbeta primers. The assay was immunoSEQ multiplex PCR, and TCRdb's table has in-frame clones only and misses some. The profile shows fewer than 200,000 clones, roughly 70% of them singletons. This clone was counted only a few times. Antigen unknown. This TCR was recovered from a man between 35 and 55 years old in good health and CMV-seropositive. Sequencing was done on a sample of PBMCs.

For the CDR3, the DNA is TGTGCCAGCAGCCTAACCCCTCGTGGGGGGGCTGGTGAAAAACTGTTTTTT. It specifies CASSLTPRGGAGEKLFF. The chain is built from TRBV5-4 and TRBJ1-4, with D maybe TRBD1 (6 bases). This CDR3 spans 17 amino acids. Trimming cost V 4 bases and J 7 bases, with 23 bases left between them. Germline V lookup: CDR1 SGHNT, CDR2 YYREEE (reference sequence).